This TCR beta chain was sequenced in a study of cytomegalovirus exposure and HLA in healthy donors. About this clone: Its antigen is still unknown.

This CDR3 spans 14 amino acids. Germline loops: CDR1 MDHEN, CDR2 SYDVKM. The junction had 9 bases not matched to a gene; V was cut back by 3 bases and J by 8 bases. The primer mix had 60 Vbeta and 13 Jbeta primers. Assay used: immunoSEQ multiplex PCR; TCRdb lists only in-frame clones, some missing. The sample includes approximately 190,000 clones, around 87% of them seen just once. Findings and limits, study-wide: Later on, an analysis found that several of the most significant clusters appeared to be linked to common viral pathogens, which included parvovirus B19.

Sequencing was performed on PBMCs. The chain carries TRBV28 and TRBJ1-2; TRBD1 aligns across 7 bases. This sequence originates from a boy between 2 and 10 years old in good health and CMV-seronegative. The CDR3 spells CASSFGTDVVGYTF. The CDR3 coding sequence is TGTGCCAGCAGTTTCGGGACAGACGTCGTCGGCTACACCTTC.